These T cell receptor beta chains were read from a single sample in a study of shared clonotypes between healthy human individuals. Only in-frame clones appear in the TCRdb table, and some are missing; sequencing was by immunoSEQ multiplex PCR. This sample has over a million clones, with approximately 98% found just once. The sample comprised naive CD4+ T cells sorted from blood. These receptors all come from a man in his thirties or forties in good health. CDR3s include the opening cysteine and the closing phenylalanine or tryptophan. A D gene is named only where the DNA matches it firmly. Only some rows state a clone size, as once, few, many or a class for expanded clones.

cdr3_length,d_call,j_call,v_call,clone_size,cdr3_aa,cdr3_nt
14,-,TRBJ2-7,TRBV11-2,-,CASSLVRGSYEQYF,TGTGCCAGCAGCTTAGTCAGGGGATCCTACGAGCAGTACTTC
13,-,TRBJ1-1,TRBV5-1,-,CASSLGVNTEAFF,TGCGCCAGCAGCTTAGGAGTAAACACTGAAGCTTTCTTT
14,TRBD1,TRBJ1-4,TRBV19,-,CASSTGTVNEKLFF,TGTGCCAGTAGTACCGGGACAGTTAATGAAAAACTGTTTTTT
14,TRBD2,TRBJ2-7,TRBV11-3,-,CASSRTSGSYEQYF,TGTGCCAGCAGCCGGACTAGCGGGAGCTACGAGCAGTACTTC
15,-,TRBJ2-3,TRBV10-1,-,CASRPDWFNADTQYF,TGCGCCAGCAGACCTGACTGGTTTAACGCAGATACGCAGTATTTT
17,TRBD2,TRBJ2-7,TRBV2,-,CASSDQGAGLAAYEQYF,TGTGCCAGCAGTGACCAGGGGGCGGGACTAGCGGCCTACGAGCAGTACTTC
15,TRBD1,TRBJ2-7,TRBV7-9,-,CASSSVQTGSEEQYF,TGTGCCAGCAGCTCCGTCCAGACAGGGTCGGAAGAGCAGTACTTC
13,TRBD2,TRBJ2-5,TRBV29-1,-,CSERLAGVETQYF,TGCAGCGAACGACTAGCGGGAGTGGAGACCCAGTACTTC
13,TRBD2,TRBJ2-1,TRBV10-3,-,CAISGGLAQKQFF,TGTGCCATCAGTGGGGGACTAGCCCAGAAGCAGTTCTTC
14,-,TRBJ1-1,TRBV7-9,-,CASSFSRRNTEAFF,TGTGCCAGCAGCTTCTCCAGGAGGAACACTGAAGCTTTCTTT
14,TRBD1,TRBJ1-4,TRBV27,-,CASSSRQGGEKLFF,TGTGCCAGCAGTTCGCGACAGGGGGGTGAAAAACTGTTTTTT
11,-,TRBJ1-2,TRBV20-1,-,CSVSVGYGYTF,TGCAGTGTGTCGGTCGGCTATGGCTACACCTTC
17,-,TRBJ2-6,TRBV5-5,-,CASSLRSASSGANVLTF,TGTGCCAGCAGCTTGAGGTCAGCTTCCTCTGGGGCCAACGTCCTGACTTTC
13,-,TRBJ1-2,TRBV7-9,-,CASSFSLGDGYTF,TGTGCCAGCAGCTTTTCGCTCGGAGATGGCTACACCTTC
15,TRBD1,TRBJ2-3,TRBV27,-,CASKSGQGALHTQYF,TGTGCCAGCAAAAGTGGCCAGGGGGCTCTCCATACGCAGTATTTT
17,TRBD2,TRBJ2-7,TRBV7-9,once,CASSLNPHREESYEQYF,TGTGCCAGCAGCTTAAACCCCCACCGGGAGGAATCCTACGAGCAGTACTTC
15,-,TRBJ2-7,TRBV4-3,-,CASSQGAEPIYEQYF,TGCGCCAGCAGCCAAGGGGCGGAGCCGATCTACGAGCAGTACTTC
15,-,TRBJ2-1,TRBV7-2,-,CASSSSSGLYNEQFF,TGTGCCAGCAGCTCGTCCTCGGGTCTATACAATGAGCAGTTCTTC
12,-,TRBJ2-5,TRBV18,-,CASSPRSETQYF,TGTGCCAGCTCACCACGTTCGGAGACCCAGTACTTC
16,-,TRBJ2-3,TRBV5-1,-,CASSSSDLTPTDTQYF,TGCGCCAGCAGCTCCTCAGACCTCACTCCCACAGATACGCAGTATTTT
16,-,TRBJ2-2,TRBV5-1,-,CASSLLTGPNTGELFF,TGCGCCAGCAGCTTGCTTACAGGGCCGAACACCGGGGAGCTGTTTTTT
14,-,TRBJ2-5,TRBV2,-,CASSIGRNQETQYF,TGTGCCAGCAGTATCGGCAGAAACCAAGAGACCCAGTACTTC
15,TRBD2,TRBJ2-7,TRBV25-1,few,CASSDSLAARGEQYF,TGTGCCAGCAGTGACAGTCTAGCGGCTCGGGGCGAGCAGTACTTC
10,-,TRBJ1-3,TRBV19,-,CAVGFNTIYF,TGTGCCGTCGGGTTTAACACCATATATTTT
14,-,TRBJ2-2,TRBV5-8,-,CASSAGLSTGELFF,TGTGCCAGCAGCGCTGGGTTAAGCACCGGGGAGCTGTTTTTT
14,-,TRBJ1-4,TRBV25-1,-,CASSTPTTNEKLFF,TGTGCCAGCAGCACACCTACAACTAATGAAAAACTGTTTTTT
15,TRBD2,TRBJ2-3,TRBV27,-,CASSQTSGRPSTQYF,TGTGCCAGCAGTCAAACTAGCGGGAGGCCAAGTACGCAGTATTTT
13,-,TRBJ2-2,TRBV18,-,CASSPLYTGELFF,TGTGCCAGCTCACCACTCTACACCGGGGAGCTGTTTTTT
15,-,TRBJ2-1,TRBV27,-,CASSLSGQGYNEQFF,TGTGCCAGCAGTTTATCTGGTCAGGGCTACAATGAGCAGTTCTTC
15,TRBD1,TRBJ2-3,TRBV4-3,-,CASSPGQGVTDTQYF,TGCGCCAGCAGCCCGGGACAGGGGGTGACAGATACGCAGTATTTT
15,-,TRBJ1-1,TRBV27,-,CASRPWTGKGTEAFF,TGTGCCAGCCGCCCCTGGACGGGAAAAGGCACTGAAGCTTTCTTT
16,TRBD1,TRBJ1-5,TRBV28,-,CASYSSGQGGGQPQHF,TGTGCCAGCTATTCAAGTGGACAGGGGGGCGGTCAGCCCCAGCATTTT
17,TRBD2,TRBJ2-1,TRBV9,-,CASSVALAGGGYNEQFF,TGTGCCAGCAGCGTAGCCCTAGCGGGAGGCGGCTACAATGAGCAGTTCTTC
13,-,TRBJ2-7,TRBV28,-,CASRPTKAYEQYF,TGTGCCAGCCGACCGACAAAGGCCTACGAGCAGTACTTC
13,-,TRBJ2-7,TRBV18,-,CASSPGLAYEQYF,TGTGCCAGCTCACCCGGACTGGCCTACGAGCAGTACTTC
11,-,TRBJ1-1,TRBV29-1,-,CSVVSYTEAFF,TGCAGCGTTGTGTCGTACACTGAAGCTTTCTTT
15,-,TRBJ2-2,TRBV5-1,-,CASRPRADNTGELFF,TGCGCCAGCCGTCCCAGGGCGGACAACACCGGGGAGCTGTTTTTT
15,TRBD1,TRBJ2-7,TRBV4-2,-,CASRNDRDSTYEQYF,TGTGCCAGCAGGAACGACCGGGACAGTACCTACGAGCAGTACTTC
14,-,TRBJ2-7,TRBV23-1,once,CASSQEKGCYEQYF,TGCGCCAGCAGTCAAGAGAAAGGGTGCTACGAGCAGTACTTC
16,TRBD2,TRBJ2-3,TRBV5-4,once,CASSFRTSSGTDTQYF,TGTGCCAGCAGCTTCCGGACTAGTTCTGGCACAGATACGCAGTATTTT
14,-,TRBJ1-1,TRBV28,-,CASTFSRAPPAAFF,TGTGCCAGCACCTTCTCCCGGGCCCCTCCCGCGGCTTTCTTT
13,-,TRBJ2-7,TRBV9,-,CASSVGIRGEQYF,TGTGCCAGCAGCGTAGGGATTAGGGGCGAGCAGTACTTC
14,-,TRBJ1-5,TRBV6-1,once,CASSEQGQNQPQHF,TGTGCCAGCAGCGAACAGGGTCAGAATCAGCCCCAGCATTTT
14,-,TRBJ1-2,TRBV27,once,CASSLVPNYYGYTF,TGTGCCAGCAGTTTAGTCCCCAACTACTATGGCTACACCTTC
19,TRBD2,TRBJ2-7,TRBV7-2,once,CASSLDSFSTSGATYEQYF,TGTGCCAGCAGCTTAGACTCCTTTTCGACTAGCGGAGCCACCTACGAGCAGTACTTC
14,-,TRBJ2-7,TRBV19,-,CASSFNRDTYEQYF,TGTGCCAGTAGTTTCAACCGGGACACCTACGAGCAGTACTTC
15,-,TRBJ1-2,TRBV5-1,-,CASSTTPGTSDGYTF,TGCGCCAGCAGCACTACCCCCGGGACATCCGATGGCTACACCTTC
16,-,TRBJ1-2,TRBV10-3,-,CAISVAPSVGVYGYTF,TGTGCCATCAGTGTCGCCCCCTCGGTCGGCGTTTATGGCTACACCTTC
12,-,TRBJ1-5,TRBV28,-,CAHRDGNQPQHF,TGTGCCCACAGGGACGGCAATCAGCCCCAGCATTTT
15,TRBD1,TRBJ1-3,TRBV7-7,-,CASSPIGQVENTIYF,TGTGCCAGCAGCCCGATCGGACAGGTTGAAAACACCATATATTTT
10,-,TRBJ1-2,TRBV19,-,CATSRYGYTF,TGTGCCACTTCACGCTATGGCTACACCTTC
15,-,TRBJ1-5,TRBV11-2,-,CASSSGTASNQPQHF,TGTGCCAGCAGCTCGGGGACCGCGAGCAATCAGCCCCAGCATTTT